This TCR beta chain was captured by sequencing in a study of T cell changes during pregnancy in multiple sclerosis. V lost 6 bases to trimming and J lost 8 bases; unmatched junction nucleotides: 9. This CDR3 contains 14 residues. Germline lookup yields CDR1 MNHEY and CDR2 SVGAGI. Profiling relied on immunoSEQ multiplex PCR, and the TCRdb table lists in-frame clones only, not all of them. Here the sample spans tens of thousands of clones, around nine tenths being singletons. This sample comprised CD4+ T cells from peripheral blood mononuclear cells, obtained after pregnancy. The sequence came from a female donor in good health, enrolled as a control in a pregnancy study. This rearrangement joins TRBV6-5 to TRBJ2-1; 8 nucleotides agree with TRBD1. CDR3 amino acids: CASSQDRERDEQFF. The CDR3 coding sequence is TGTGCCAGCAGCCAGGACAGGGAGCGGGATGAGCAGTTCTTC.